This TCR beta chain was captured in a study of blood T cell repertoires in COVID-19. Turning to the study itself: Acute and convalescent COVID-19 samples came from the United States, Italy and Spain.

Participants were aged about 18 to 100 years from around 25 US areas. Recovered Cohort 3 donors showed two negative PCRs, clearance, or symptom resolution. CDR1 and CDR2 (germline): MNHEY, SMNVEV (reference sequence). With 6 bases clipped from V and 4 bases from J, the junction kept 6 bases outside the gene matches. The length of the CDR3 is 14 residues. Here immunoSEQ multiplex PCR was the method, and the copy in TCRdb shows in-frame clones only, minus some. The table lists approximately 490,000 clones, less than 90% of them singletons, with around 7.9% in the top ten. Sequences were obtained from PBMCs or T cells enriched from blood (not recorded which). The chain joins TRBV27 to TRBJ1-3; 7 bases are shared with TRBD1. The receptor was isolated from a woman aged 55-69 years who had recovered from COVID-19. The CDR3 is CASRPTGTGNTIYF. The CDR3 DNA follows: TGTGCCAGCAGGCCGACAGGGACAGGAAACACCATATATTTT.